This T cell receptor (beta chain) was identified during a study of technical replicates of blood from several donors. This table comes from immunoSEQ multiplex PCR, and its TCRdb copy is limited to in-frame clones, with some not included. Among around 70,000 clones, around 94% were seen once, and the ten largest hold around 0.37%. Deletions cut 8 bases from V and 1 base from J, with 15 bases between. The CDR3 totals 15 residues. CDR1 and CDR2 (germline): MGHRA, YSYEKL. The J gene is TRBJ1-3, the V gene TRBV4-1; the D is unclear. Input material: T cells isolated from PBMCs. The TCR sequence derives from a human donor in good health. CDR3 protein: CASEDSFFSGNTIYF. In DNA, the CDR3 is TGCGCCAGCGAGGACTCGTTCTTTTCTGGAAACACCATATATTTT.